The 24 T cell receptor beta chains below were found in one sample sequenced in a study of response to subunit inactivated influenza vaccine. TCRdb re-derived calls from the RT-PCR reads in MiXCR, one entry per CDR3 protein. The data show roughly 570,000 distinct CDR3 sequences, 14% seen once. The sequences come from PBMCs from blood, collected less than 13 days after vaccination. These receptors originate from a man aged 45-65 years who received an inactivated influenza vaccine.

V and J are TRBV11-2 and TRBJ2-5; D gene unclear. The CDR3 runs 13 residues. CDR1 SGHAT and CDR2 FQNNGV come from the germline V gene. The V and J ends lost 4 bases and 5 bases respectively, with 11 bases between them. The chain's CDR3 is CASSSSFGETQYF. Here the CDR3 DNA reads TGTGCCAGCAGCTCATCATTTGGGGAGACCCAGTACTTC.

The rearrangement uses TRBV12-3 or TRBV12-4 and TRBJ1-4; D call uncertain. V lost 7 bases, J lost 2 bases, and 8 bases lay in between. CDR3 length equals 13 residues. The CDR3 is CASTRQTNEKLFF. In DNA, the CDR3 is TGTGCCAGCACGCGGCAGACTAATGAAAAACTGTTTTTT.

The sample holds many counts of this clonotype. The chain links TRBV6-5 to TRBJ2-1; D is perhaps TRBD2 (5 bases). V was pared by 4 bases and J by 1 base, with 8 bases between. This CDR3 region has 14 residues. The germline gives CDR1 MNHEY, CDR2 SVGAGI. The CDR3 nucleotides are TGTGCCAGCAGTTCGGACTTATCCTACAATGAGCAGTTCTTC. Translation: CASSSDLSYNEQFF.

V is TRBV2 and J is TRBJ2-1; D not resolved. The V end lost 4 bases, the J end lost 4 bases, and 11 bases lay between the germline ends. CDR1 is SNHLY, CDR2 FYNNEI, per germline. This CDR3 is built from 14 residues. The CDR3 loop is CASSVLNGYNEQFF. Written as DNA, the CDR3 is TGTGCCAGCAGTGTTCTGAATGGATACAATGAGCAGTTCTTC.

A note on this clonotype: One end of the junction varies from germline; a read error may be responsible. The V call is TRBV20-1, the J call TRBJ2-1, with 7 bases that match TRBD2. The CDR3 spans 16 residues. The germline gives CDR1 DFQATT, CDR2 SNEGSKA (reference sequence). CDR3 sequence: CSAPERGGGSYTEQFF. CDR3 nucleotide sequence: TGCAGTGCTCCGGAGAGGGGCGGGGGATCCTACACTGAGCAGTTCTTC.

This clonotype has a handful of counts. V is TRBV5-1 and J is TRBJ2-3; tentatively, D is TRBD1 (5 bases). V was pared by 0 bases and J by 2 bases, with 10 bases between. Per germline, CDR1 SGHRS and CDR2 YFSETQ. The CDR3 sequence is 15 residues long. The CDR3 region has the DNA TGCGCCAGCAGCTTGGAAGCAGGGATCACAGATACGCAGTATTTT. It encodes CASSLEAGITDTQYF.

Comments on this clonotype: This may be a read error: a much more frequent sequence differs by one nucleotide. The V gene is TRBV27, the J gene TRBJ2-7; 8 bases map to TRBD1. Germline V gene data show CDR1 as MNHEY and CDR2 as SMNVEV (reference sequence). V was pared by 4 bases and J by 3 bases, with 2 bases of the junction left unmatched. The CDR3 is 13 amino acids. CDR3 nucleotides: TGTGCCAGCAGTTCGACAGGGGACTACGAGCAGTACTTC. Translation: CASSSTGDYEQYF.

A few counts support this clonotype. V is TRBV4-2 and J is TRBJ2-3, with D tentatively TRBD1 or TRBD2 (5 bases each). Germline V CDR1 and CDR2: LGHNA, YNFKEQ. The CDR3 is 15 amino acids. Trimming removed 2 bases from V and 1 base from J, with 10 bases in between. The CDR3 spells CASSQPQGGTDTQYF. The CDR3 bases are TGTGCCAGCAGCCAACCTCAGGGAGGCACAGATACGCAGTATTTT.

Only a few counts were recorded for this clonotype. V usage is TRBV7-2 and J usage is TRBJ2-2; D may be TRBD1 or TRBD2 (6 bases each). V shed 4 bases and J shed 5 bases, with 14 bases lying between them. This CDR3 has 15 amino acids. Germline CDR1 and CDR2: SGHTA and FQGNSA. CDR3 region: CASSSQGRWTGELFF. CDR3 nucleotides: TGTGCCAGCAGCTCGCAGGGGAGGTGGACCGGGGAGCTGTTTTTT.

The chain has TRBV7-3 and TRBJ2-3; perhaps TRBD2 as D (6 bases). The CDR3 has 17 amino acids. The V gene's germline CDR1 is SGHTA and CDR2 FQGTGA. The V end lost 5 bases, the J end lost 0 bases, and 18 bases lay between the germline ends. CDR3 in amino acids: CASSPYGSPSSTDTQYF. The CDR3 nucleotides are TGTGCCAGCAGCCCGTACGGGAGCCCCTCTAGCACAGATACGCAGTATTTT.

The chain is built from TRBV12-3 or TRBV12-4 and TRBJ2-3, with 9 bases matching TRBD1. Trimming removed 4 bases from V and 1 base from J; junction bases left unmatched: 6. The CDR3 has 16 amino acids. The CDR3 sequence is CASSSDYRGRTDTQYF. CDR3 coding DNA: TGTGCCAGCAGTTCCGATTACAGGGGGCGCACAGATACGCAGTATTTT.

In its sample, this clonotype was seen a few times. V gene TRBV7-9 combines with J gene TRBJ2-3; TRBD2 matches at 14 bases. Germline V lookup: CDR1 SEHNR, CDR2 FQNEAQ (reference sequence). The length of the CDR3 is 15 residues. V shed 7 bases, J shed 4 bases, and the junction held 4 bases outside the gene matches. Here the CDR3 reads CASTPGLAGADTQYF. CDR3 coding DNA: TGTGCCAGCACCCCGGGACTAGCGGGGGCAGATACGCAGTATTTT.

This clonotype was seen many times. J is TRBJ2-1 and V is TRBV24-1; 7 nucleotides line up with TRBD2. This CDR3 spans 15 amino acids. From germline, CDR1 is KGHDR and CDR2 SFDVKD. Trimming removed 3 bases from V and 7 bases from J; junction bases left unmatched: 8. The CDR3 DNA sequence: TGTGCCACCAGTGATGGGGGGGGGAGCCCAAATGAGCAGTTCTTC. Amino acid sequence: CATSDGGGSPNEQFF.

V is TRBV6-1 and J is TRBJ1-1, with D unclear. This CDR3 contains 13 residues. The V end was cut by 4 bases, the J end by 1 base, with 7 bases between. The V gene's germline CDR1 is MNHNS and CDR2 SASEGT. The CDR3 is CASSVVGNTEAFF. The CDR3 region has the DNA TGTGCCAGCAGTGTAGTTGGGAACACTGAAGCTTTCTTT.

This chain links TRBV7-6 with TRBJ2-3; TRBD1 matches at 7 bases. Unmatched junction bases numbered 10, after V lost 1 base and J lost 0 bases. The germline gives CDR1 SGHVS, CDR2 FNYEAQ. CDR3 length equals 18 residues. CDR3 sequence (DNA): TGTGCCAGCAGCTTAGTTCTCCGGGACAGCACTAGCACAGATACGCAGTATTTT. This codes for CASSLVLRDSTSTDTQYF. Looking up the rest from reference TRBV7-6 and TRBJ2-3 gives the full variable domain: GAGVSQSPRYKVTKRGQDVALRCDPISGHVSLYWYRQALGQGPEFLTYFNYEAQQDKSGLPNDRFSAERPEGSISTLTIQRTEQRDSAMYRCASSLVLRDSTSTDTQYFGPGTRLTVL.

The V and J genes are TRBV20-1 and TRBJ2-1, with a weak D call TRBD2 (5 bases). Germline V gene data show CDR1 as DFQATT and CDR2 as SNEGSKA (reference sequence). Between the trimmed V and J ends, which lost 4 bases and 0 bases, there was a span of 10 bases. The CDR3 covers 14 residues. This chain's CDR3 is CSAKRFSSYNEQFF. CDR3 DNA: TGCAGTGCTAAGCGGTTTAGCTCCTACAATGAGCAGTTCTTC.

The chain has TRBV19 and TRBJ2-2; 10 bases fit TRBD1. This CDR3 is built from 16 residues. The V segment lost 6 bases and the J segment 3 bases; nucleotides outside the gene matches: 7. Germline V gives CDR1 LNHDA, CDR2 SQIVND (reference sequence). The CDR3 sequence: CASRLQGTGDTGELFF. CDR3 nucleotide sequence: TGTGCCAGTAGACTTCAGGGGACAGGGGACACCGGGGAGCTGTTTTTT. Full variable domain (outside the CDR3, taken from reference TRBV19 and TRBJ2-2): DGGITQSPKYLFRKEGQNVTLSCEQNLNHDAMYWYRQDPGQGLRLIYYSQIVNDFQKGDIAEGYSVSREKKESFPLTVTSAQKNPTAFYLCASRLQGTGDTGELFFGEGSRLTVL.

J is TRBJ2-4 and V is TRBV20-1, with TRBD1 matching 9 bases. Germline lookup yields CDR1 DFQATT and CDR2 SNEGSKA (reference sequence). Trimming removed 6 bases from V and 5 bases from J; junction bases left unmatched: 8. The CDR3 is 14 amino acids. The CDR3 DNA reads as TGCAGTGCCGCCCCGGGACAGGGAGAAAACATTCAGTACTTC. It is translated as CSAAPGQGENIQYF.

DNA for the CDR3: TGTGCCAGCAGCCTCGTTGCGACTGGCGGGTCCGGAAACATTCAGTACTTC. The encoded protein is CASSLVATGGSGNIQYF. The V and J genes are TRBV3-1 and TRBJ2-4, with D tentatively TRBD2 (5 bases). The V end was cut by 4 bases, the J end by 6 bases, with 22 bases between. The CDR3 consists of 17 residues. The germline V gene encodes CDR1 LGHDT and CDR2 YNNKEL (reference sequence). The entire variable domain, with the rest obtained from reference TRBV3-1 and TRBJ2-4, is as follows: DTAVSQTPKYLVTQMGNDKSIKCEQNLGHDTMYWYKQDSKKFLKIMFSYNNKELIINETVPNRFSPKSPDKAHLNLHINSLELGDSAVYFCASSLVATGGSGNIQYFGAGTRLSVL.

This clonotype was counted a few times. The V and J genes are TRBV20-1 and TRBJ1-4; 8 positions match TRBD1. Germline lookup yields CDR1 DFQATT and CDR2 SNEGSKA (reference sequence). V lost 6 bases and J lost 8; bases outside the gene matches: 11. CDR3 size: 14 residues. In nucleotides, the CDR3 is TGCAGTGCACAGAGAGGACAGGGAGAGGAAAAACTGTTTTTT. As protein: CSAQRGQGEEKLFF.

This clonotype has more than one count but fewer than ten. The J gene is TRBJ1-1, the V gene TRBV5-6, with TRBD1 matching 8 bases. CDR1 and CDR2 (germline): SGHDT, YYEEEE. CDR3 length equals 15 residues. Trimming at V came to 4 bases and at J to 6 bases, leaving 11 bases not matched to a gene. The chain's CDR3 is CASSLRTGIVAEAFF. Here the CDR3 DNA reads TGTGCCAGCAGCCTCCGGACAGGGATAGTCGCTGAAGCTTTCTTT.

The chain recombines TRBV5-6 with TRBJ1-4, with TRBD1 matching 7 bases. CDR1 is SGHDT, CDR2 YYEEEE, per germline. Trimming removed 4 bases from V and 0 bases from J; junction bases left unmatched: 3. This CDR3 contains 15 residues. CDR3 sequence (DNA): TGTGCCAGCAGCGGGACAGAAGCAACTAATGAAAAACTGTTTTTT. This gives the protein CASSGTEATNEKLFF.

The chain carries TRBV7-2 and TRBJ2-1; D gene uncertain. Germline values: CDR1 SGHTA, CDR2 FQGNSA. V was shortened by 6 bases and J by 8 bases, with 11 bases between the two germline ends. This CDR3 is 12 amino acids long. CDR3 loop: CASRASGYEQFF. CDR3 in DNA: TGTGCCAGCAGGGCATCGGGCTATGAGCAGTTCTTC.

The chain has TRBV4-3 and TRBJ2-1; 7 bases agree with TRBD2. V shed 3 bases, J shed 10 bases, and the junction held 6 bases outside the gene matches. The CDR3 has 13 residues. Germline lookup yields CDR1 LGHNA and CDR2 YSLEER. CDR3 DNA: TGCGCCAGCAGCCAGGATTCACTAGCGGAGCAGTTCTTC. This gives the protein CASSQDSLAEQFF.